These 9 T cell receptor beta chains were all obtained from the same sample, sequenced in a study of blood T cell repertoires in COVID-19. Clones were read by immunoSEQ multiplex PCR, and TCRdb kept only the in-frame ones, dropping some. Of some 45,000 clones in the sample, about 80% were seen once. Sequenced sample: peripheral blood. These TCRs come from a man in his 70s with acute or convalescent COVID-19.

This clone has just a few counts. The chain combines TRBV7-8 with TRBJ1-3; the D gene is possibly TRBD1 (6 bases). CDR1 SGHVS and CDR2 FQNEAQ come from the germline V gene. With 1 base removed from V and 4 bases from J, the gap between germline ends came to 11 bases. This CDR3 has 15 residues. CDR3 in amino acids: CASSLVAGAGNTIYF. As DNA, the CDR3 is TGTGCCAGCAGCTTAGTGGCAGGGGCAGGAAACACCATATATTTT.

This chain links TRBV18 with TRBJ2-6; weak D call: TRBD1 (5 bases). CDR1 and CDR2 (germline): KGHSH, LQKENI. The germline V and J ends were trimmed by 3 bases and 2 bases, with 11 bases remaining between them. This CDR3 is 16 amino acids long. CDR3 bases: TGTGCCAGCTCACCCAATGAAGGGGCTGGGGCCAACGTCCTGACTTTC. Translation: CASSPNEGAGANVLTF.

The rearrangement links TRBV5-4 to TRBJ2-5, with a weak D call TRBD1 (5 bases). The CDR3 contains 14 residues. Germline lookup yields CDR1 SGHNT and CDR2 YYREEE (reference sequence). Deletions cut 1 base from V and 3 bases from J, with 10 bases between. The CDR3: CASSLRGKEETQYF. CDR3 DNA sequence: TGTGCCAGCAGCTTGAGGGGCAAGGAAGAGACCCAGTACTTC.

The V call is TRBV18, the J call TRBJ1-4; tentative D call: TRBD1 (6 bases). This CDR3 has 16 amino acids. Germline V gene data show CDR1 as KGHSH and CDR2 as LQKENI. The V end was cut by 2 bases, the J end by 5 bases, with 15 bases between. CDR3 DNA sequence: TGTGCCAGCTCACCAACCCAACAGGGTTCAAATGAAAAACTGTTTTTT. Residues: CASSPTQQGSNEKLFF.

The chain joins TRBV6-2 or TRBV6-3 to TRBJ2-2, with 8 bases matching TRBD2. The CDR3 loop spans 18 amino acids. Germline lookup yields CDR1 MNHEY and CDR2 SVGEGT. Trimming at V came to 2 bases and at J to 4 bases, leaving 12 bases not matched to a gene. CDR3 amino acids: CASSYRGSGVDGTGELFF. CDR3 nucleotide sequence: TGTGCCAGCAGTTACAGGGGTAGCGGGGTTGACGGCACCGGGGAGCTGTTTTTT.

The V and J genes are TRBV28 and TRBJ1-1; D call uncertain. The germline V and J ends were trimmed by 5 bases and 0 bases, with 7 bases remaining between them. Germline loops: CDR1 MDHEN, CDR2 SYDVKM. The CDR3 is made up of 13 amino acids. The CDR3 loop is CASSPLVNTEAFF. The CDR3 DNA sequence: TGTGCCAGCAGTCCCCTCGTGAACACTGAAGCTTTCTTT. The variable domain in full, with the rest retrieved from reference TRBV28 and TRBJ1-1, is DVKVTQSSRYLVKRTGEKVFLECVQDMDHENMFWYRQDPGLGLRLIYFSYDVKMKEKGDIPEGYSVSREKKERFSLILESASTNQTSMYLCASSPLVNTEAFFGQGTRLTVV.

CDR3 nucleotide sequence: TGTGCCATCAGTGAGCCAACCAAAACCCAGGGGCTCCCCACAGATACGCAGTATTTT. Residues: CAISEPTKTQGLPTDTQYF. This chain uses TRBV10-3 with TRBJ2-3, with D perhaps TRBD1 (6 bases). Trimming shortened V by 2 bases and J by 2 bases, and 23 bases separated the two germline ends. There are 19 residues in the CDR3. Germline V gene data show CDR1 as ENHRY and CDR2 as SYGVKD.

The CDR3 region has the DNA TGTGCCAGCAGCTTTCCATGGTGGGACTATAGCAATCAGCCCCAGCATTTT. Protein: CASSFPWWDYSNQPQHF. The gene calls are TRBV7-9 and TRBJ1-5; D is perhaps TRBD1 (5 bases). The germline CDR1 and CDR2 sequences are SEHNR and FQNEAQ (reference sequence). The CDR3 is 17 amino acids. Between the trimmed V and J ends, which lost 3 bases and 0 bases, there was a span of 15 bases.

V is TRBV5-1 and J is TRBJ1-2; D may be TRBD1 (6 bases). V was trimmed by 1 base and J by 8 bases, leaving 21 bases between them. The CDR3 is made up of 16 amino acids. CDR1 and CDR2 from the germline V gene are SGHRS and YFSETQ. CDR3 amino acids: CASSLRSGLGAWGYTF. CDR3 coding DNA: TGCGCCAGCAGCTTGCGGTCAGGGCTGGGGGCTTGGGGCTACACCTTC.